These T cell receptor beta chains were read from a single sample in a study of T cells after posttransplantation cyclophosphamide. Sequencing used immunoSEQ multiplex PCR; TCRdb keeps in-frame clones, though not all of them. The sample was found to contain some 40,000 clones, and every one recurs. Sequencing was performed on PBMCs. The source is a man in his forties or fifties in good health, CMV-negative, and a related stem cell transplant donor. Each CDR3 is given with its conserved first and last residue. The D gene is left open where the match is weak. Rows may omit the clone size; those that give it use once, few, many or a size class.

v_call,d_call,cdr3_length,j_call,clone_size,cdr3_aa,cdr3_nt
TRBV11-3,.,15,TRBJ1-2,many,CASSFDREANYGYTF,TGTGCCAGCAGCTTCGATAGGGAGGCTAACTATGGCTACACCTTC
TRBV12-5,.,14,TRBJ1-1,many,CASGPDQGNTEAFF,TGTGCTAGTGGTCCGGACCAGGGGAACACTGAAGCTTTCTTT
TRBV4-1,.,13,TRBJ1-6,few,CASSQVVSSPLHF,TGCGCCAGCAGCCAAGTCGTGAGTTCACCCCTCCACTTT
TRBV7-2,.,15,TRBJ2-2,many,CASSPRGTNTGELFF,TGTGCCAGCAGCCCCCGGGGGACGAACACCGGGGAGCTGTTTTTT
TRBV27,.,13,TRBJ1-2,.,CASSSQGNYGYTF,TGTGCCAGCAGTTCCCAGGGGAACTATGGCTACACCTTC
TRBV18,.,16,TRBJ1-3,many,CASSPGDFSSGNTIYF,TGTGCCAGCTCACCAGGGGACTTCTCCTCTGGAAACACCATATATTTT
TRBV25-1,TRBD2,17,TRBJ2-3,.,CASSLAGGAWGRDTQYF,TGTGCCAGCAGTTTAGCCGGGGGGGCTTGGGGGCGGGATACGCAGTATTTT
TRBV27,.,14,TRBJ1-1,medium-sized,CASSLGGGRTEAFF,TGTGCCAGCAGTTTAGGGGGGGGCCGCACTGAAGCTTTCTTT
TRBV10-3,TRBD2,13,TRBJ2-1,many,CAASGGAVSEQFF,TGTGCCGCCAGCGGGGGGGCGGTGAGTGAGCAGTTCTTC
TRBV7-3,TRBD2,15,TRBJ2-3,many,CASSQGLDSTDTQYF,TGTGCCAGCAGTCAGGGACTAGACAGCACAGATACGCAGTATTTT
TRBV9,.,15,TRBJ2-1,.,CASSPRTVSYNEQFF,TGTGCCAGCAGCCCGAGAACGGTCTCCTACAATGAGCAGTTCTTC
TRBV11-2,.,14,TRBJ2-1,many,CASSRGASYNEQFF,TGTGCCAGCAGCCGGGGGGCCTCCTACAATGAGCAGTTCTTC
TRBV5-1,.,15,TRBJ1-1,many,CASSLGSQGRAEAFF,TGCGCCAGCAGCTTGGGTTCACAGGGAAGGGCTGAAGCTTTCTTT
TRBV10-3,TRBD2,14,TRBJ2-5,few,CAIRSSAGVETQYF,TGTGCCATCCGCAGTTCAGCGGGAGTCGAGACCCAGTACTTC
TRBV7-2,.,15,TRBJ2-5,few,CASSLRRAYQETQYF,TGTGCCAGCAGCTTGAGGCGGGCATACCAAGAGACCCAGTACTTC
TRBV1,.,13,TRBJ1-2,few,CTSSQAGRALYTF,TGCACCAGCAGCCAAGCCGGCAGGGCCCTCTACACCTTC
TRBV2,.,11,TRBJ1-4,many,CASSAFEKLFF,TGTGCCAGCAGTGCGTTTGAAAAACTGTTTTTT
TRBV12-2,.,16,TRBJ1-1,many,CASRLEGTGTNTEAFF,TGTGCAAGTCGCTTAGAGGGTACAGGGACGAACACTGAAGCTTTCTTT
TRBV7-6,.,13,TRBJ2-2,many,CASSSPGTGELFF,TGTGCCAGCAGCTCCCCCGGGACCGGGGAGCTGTTTTTT
TRBV18,.,15,TRBJ2-1,few,CASSPLASSYNEQFF,TGTGCCAGCTCACCGCTAGCAAGCTCCTACAATGAGCAGTTCTTC
TRBV7-8,TRBD1,15,TRBJ2-2,few,CASSVGGVAAGELFF,TGTGCCAGCAGCGTAGGGGGCGTAGCAGCCGGGGAGCTGTTTTTT
TRBV6-6,TRBD2,15,TRBJ2-3,few,CASSSAGVSTDTQYF,TGTGCCAGCAGTTCCGCGGGGGTTAGCACAGATACGCAGTATTTT
TRBV9,TRBD1,15,TRBJ1-4,many,CASSSRTGTNEKLFF,TGTGCCAGCAGCTCCCGGACAGGAACTAATGAAAAACTGTTTTTT
TRBV18,.,13,TRBJ2-1,many,CASSPTEYNEQFF,TGTGCCAGCTCACCGACGGAGTACAATGAGCAGTTCTTC
TRBV19,TRBD1,18,TRBJ2-6,many,CASSIGLGRDSGANVLTF,TGTGCCAGTAGTATAGGCCTCGGCAGGGACAGTGGGGCCAACGTCCTGACTTTC
TRBV4-2,.,13,TRBJ2-3,.,CASSQVPGDTQYF,TGTGCCAGCAGCCAAGTTCCCGGAGATACGCAGTATTTT
TRBV27,TRBD2,12,TRBJ2-3,many,CASSSGLAGPYF,TGTGCCAGCAGTTCAGGACTAGCGGGACCGTATTTT
TRBV21-1,.,17,TRBJ2-5,few,CASSRPGTSGGSETQYF,TGTGCCAGCAGCCGTCCCGGGACTAGCGGGGGGTCAGAGACCCAGTACTTC
TRBV5-4,.,14,TRBJ2-5,many,CASSLGFGQETQYF,TGTGCCAGCAGCTTAGGATTCGGGCAAGAGACCCAGTACTTC
TRBV19,TRBD1,17,TRBJ1-2,many,CASSMRGTGRLFYGYTF,TGTGCCAGTAGTATGAGAGGGACAGGTCGCCTCTTCTATGGCTACACCTTC
TRBV18,.,15,TRBJ1-5,many,CASSLSQGRNQPQHF,TGTGCCAGCTCACTATCTCAGGGGCGCAATCAGCCCCAGCATTTT
TRBV7-2,.,15,TRBJ2-3,.,CASSSGKGGADTQYF,TGTGCCAGCAGCTCCGGCAAAGGCGGCGCAGATACGCAGTATTTT
TRBV7-3,.,13,TRBJ1-2,many,CASSLTGGDGYTF,TGTGCCAGCAGCTTAACGGGAGGAGATGGCTACACCTTC
TRBV10-3,TRBD1,17,TRBJ1-3,many,CAISERPGQDSGNTIYF,TGTGCCATCAGTGAGCGTCCGGGACAGGACTCTGGAAACACCATATATTTT
TRBV19,.,14,TRBJ2-7,few,CASSVNRVSYEQYF,TGTGCCAGTAGTGTTAACAGGGTCTCCTACGAGCAGTACTTC
TRBV7-9,.,14,TRBJ2-1,few,CASSVAGGVNEQFF,TGTGCCAGCAGCGTAGCCGGGGGAGTCAATGAGCAGTTCTTC
TRBV11-3,.,14,TRBJ2-4,many,CASSPPVPKNIQYF,TGTGCCAGCAGCCCCCCGGTCCCCAAAAACATTCAGTACTTC
TRBV15,TRBD2,18,TRBJ2-1,.,CATSRRGSGGISYNEQFF,TGTGCCACCAGCAGGAGGGGTAGCGGGGGAATATCCTACAATGAGCAGTTCTTC
TRBV29-1,.,12,TRBJ1-3,.,CSGRGTGNTIYF,TGCAGCGGTCGGGGGACTGGAAACACCATATATTTT
TRBV7-2,TRBD1,15,TRBJ1-1,few,CASSSQGARFTEAFF,TGTGCCAGCAGCTCCCAGGGGGCCAGGTTCACTGAAGCTTTCTTT
TRBV11-1,.,13,TRBJ2-2,many,CASSPGRAGELFF,TGTGCCAGCAGCCCAGGCAGGGCCGGGGAGCTGTTTTTT
TRBV6-5,.,13,TRBJ1-2,many,CASSPGPPYGYTF,TGTGCCAGCAGTCCAGGCCCCCCTTATGGCTACACCTTC
TRBV29-1,TRBD1,13,TRBJ2-7,many,CSVEGQSTSKQYF,TGCAGCGTTGAGGGACAGAGCACTTCTAAGCAGTACTTC
TRBV5-6,.,13,TRBJ1-1,many,CTSGGAGNTEAFF,TGTACCAGCGGGGGCGCGGGGAACACTGAAGCTTTCTTT
TRBV7-9,.,14,TRBJ1-2,many,CASSASTGGYGYTF,TGTGCCAGCAGCGCATCGACAGGAGGCTATGGCTACACCTTC
TRBV2,TRBD2,14,TRBJ2-3,many,CARGLAGGADTQYF,TGTGCCAGGGGACTAGCGGGGGGCGCAGATACGCAGTATTTT